A single sample gave rise to the 10 T cell receptor beta chains below, sequenced in a study of CXCR3-negative and CXCR3-positive naive CD8 T cells. UMI-tagged TRB cDNA libraries were built via 5' RACE. TCRdb re-called the 5' RACE reads; one entry per CDR3 protein, DNA not given. There are about 66,000 distinct CDR3 sequences in the sample, with about 4.5% held by the top ten. What was sequenced was naive CXCR3- CD8+ T cells from blood. The sample's subset: CD45RO-CCR7+CD27+CD95- naive CD8+ T cells lacking CXCR3 (TNR3-). The receptors shown here come from a human donor in good health. Some clones in this sample may be carry-over from other donors' samples.

The chain carries TRBV29-1 and TRBJ2-2. The germline V gene has CDR1 SQVTM and CDR2 ANQGSEA. This CDR3 region has 12 residues. CDR3 loop: CSVEPGAGELFF.

The gene calls are TRBV28 and TRBJ1-1. Per germline, CDR1 MDHEN and CDR2 SYDVKM. The CDR3 has 16 residues. The CDR3 sequence is CASSLISVWGYGEAFF.

The chain uses TRBV5-1 and TRBJ2-1; TCRdb's D gene call, TRBD2, goes unchecked for lack of DNA. CDR3 size: 16 residues. Per the germline V gene, CDR1 is SGHRS and CDR2 is YFSETQ. CDR3: CASSLTLAGAYNEQFF.

The chain couples TRBV29-1 to TRBJ2-5; TCRdb picks TRBD2, but there is no DNA to check that call. The CDR3 has 16 amino acids. From germline, CDR1 is SQVTM and CDR2 ANQGSEA. The CDR3 spells CSVPARTSGGEETQYF.

The gene calls are TRBV6-4 and TRBJ1-6. Germline V gene sequence: CDR1 MRHNA, CDR2 SNTAGT. This CDR3 has 15 amino acids. The CDR3 here is CASSDRDGDNSPLHF.

The chain joins TRBV28 to TRBJ2-7; the D gene TCRdb calls, TRBD1, cannot be checked with no DNA. The CDR3 covers 13 residues. CDR1 and CDR2 (germline): MDHEN, SYDVKM. CDR3 in amino acids: CASSTTGTYEQYF.

The gene calls are TRBV20-1 and TRBJ2-3; TCRdb proposes TRBD1, but this gene call is untestable without DNA. The CDR3 contains 15 residues. Germline CDR1 and CDR2: DFQATT and SNEGSKA (reference sequence). CDR3 amino acids: CSATDWDRAPDTQYF.

The rearrangement joins TRBV15 to TRBJ2-2; TCRdb gives TRBD2 as the D gene, but with no DNA this cannot be confirmed. Germline values: CDR1 LNHNV, CDR2 YYDKDF (reference sequence). The CDR3 runs 15 residues. The CDR3: CATSNRDSATGELFF. Variable domain in full (rest from reference TRBV15 and TRBJ2-2): DAMVIQNPRYQVTQFGKPVTLSCSQTLNHNVMYWYQQKSSQAPKLLFHYYDKDFNNEADTPDNFQSRRPNTSFCFLDIRSPGLGDTAMYLCATSNRDSATGELFFGEGSRLTVL.

The J gene is TRBJ2-1, the V gene TRBV29-1; TCRdb gives TRBD2 as the D gene, but with no DNA this cannot be confirmed. The CDR3 runs 18 residues. The germline CDR1 and CDR2 sequences are SQVTM and ANQGSEA. CDR3 residues: CSAEGGLAGGSSYNEQFF.

The chain couples TRBV7-2 to TRBJ2-7; TCRdb names TRBD1, which stays unverified in the absence of DNA. The CDR3 is made up of 15 amino acids. Germline loops: CDR1 SGHTA, CDR2 FQGNSA. CDR3 region: CASSLPDALTYEQYF.